This T cell receptor beta chain is from a study of T cell changes during pregnancy in multiple sclerosis. Germline V gene lookup returns CDR1 SGHNT and CDR2 YENEEA. With 5 bases removed from V and 4 bases from J, the gap between germline ends came to 11 bases. The CDR3 has 13 residues. The table came from immunoSEQ multiplex PCR; TCRdb's copy has only in-frame clones and leaves some out. Seen here are roughly 40,000 clones, more than 90% observed once, and the top ten hold 0.3% to 0.4%. The clonotype originates from a female donor with multiple sclerosis, enrolled in a pregnancy study. V usage is TRBV11-3 and J usage is TRBJ2-5, with D tentatively TRBD2 (6 bases). Sequenced material: CD4+ T cells from peripheral blood mononuclear cells, taken in the second trimester of pregnancy. The CDR3 DNA is TGTGCCAGCAGCCAGACTAGGAGAGAGACCCAGTACTTC. This translates into CASSQTRRETQYF.